This T cell receptor (beta chain) comes out of a study of blood T cell repertoires in COVID-19. Study-level background: Sample material is recorded as cDNA or gDNA derived from T cells, B-cell-depleted T cells, or PBMCs.

The trim removed 6 bases at V and 0 bases at J, leaving 8 bases unmatched. Per the germline V gene, CDR1 is MNHEY and CDR2 is SVGEGT. The CDR3 contains 16 residues. Repertoires were generated with immunoSEQ multiplex PCR, while TCRdb's copy carries only in-frame clones and drops some. Among roughly 300,000 clones listed, approximately 89% were seen once. Source material: peripheral blood. The TCR was taken from a woman between 50 and 59 years old who had recovered from COVID-19. The chain combines TRBV6-2 or TRBV6-3 with TRBJ2-4; 7 bases are shared with TRBD1. The chain's CDR3 is CASSPRGQLAKNIQYF. In DNA form, the CDR3 reads TGTGCCAGCAGCCCCAGGGGACAGCTAGCCAAAAACATTCAGTACTTC.